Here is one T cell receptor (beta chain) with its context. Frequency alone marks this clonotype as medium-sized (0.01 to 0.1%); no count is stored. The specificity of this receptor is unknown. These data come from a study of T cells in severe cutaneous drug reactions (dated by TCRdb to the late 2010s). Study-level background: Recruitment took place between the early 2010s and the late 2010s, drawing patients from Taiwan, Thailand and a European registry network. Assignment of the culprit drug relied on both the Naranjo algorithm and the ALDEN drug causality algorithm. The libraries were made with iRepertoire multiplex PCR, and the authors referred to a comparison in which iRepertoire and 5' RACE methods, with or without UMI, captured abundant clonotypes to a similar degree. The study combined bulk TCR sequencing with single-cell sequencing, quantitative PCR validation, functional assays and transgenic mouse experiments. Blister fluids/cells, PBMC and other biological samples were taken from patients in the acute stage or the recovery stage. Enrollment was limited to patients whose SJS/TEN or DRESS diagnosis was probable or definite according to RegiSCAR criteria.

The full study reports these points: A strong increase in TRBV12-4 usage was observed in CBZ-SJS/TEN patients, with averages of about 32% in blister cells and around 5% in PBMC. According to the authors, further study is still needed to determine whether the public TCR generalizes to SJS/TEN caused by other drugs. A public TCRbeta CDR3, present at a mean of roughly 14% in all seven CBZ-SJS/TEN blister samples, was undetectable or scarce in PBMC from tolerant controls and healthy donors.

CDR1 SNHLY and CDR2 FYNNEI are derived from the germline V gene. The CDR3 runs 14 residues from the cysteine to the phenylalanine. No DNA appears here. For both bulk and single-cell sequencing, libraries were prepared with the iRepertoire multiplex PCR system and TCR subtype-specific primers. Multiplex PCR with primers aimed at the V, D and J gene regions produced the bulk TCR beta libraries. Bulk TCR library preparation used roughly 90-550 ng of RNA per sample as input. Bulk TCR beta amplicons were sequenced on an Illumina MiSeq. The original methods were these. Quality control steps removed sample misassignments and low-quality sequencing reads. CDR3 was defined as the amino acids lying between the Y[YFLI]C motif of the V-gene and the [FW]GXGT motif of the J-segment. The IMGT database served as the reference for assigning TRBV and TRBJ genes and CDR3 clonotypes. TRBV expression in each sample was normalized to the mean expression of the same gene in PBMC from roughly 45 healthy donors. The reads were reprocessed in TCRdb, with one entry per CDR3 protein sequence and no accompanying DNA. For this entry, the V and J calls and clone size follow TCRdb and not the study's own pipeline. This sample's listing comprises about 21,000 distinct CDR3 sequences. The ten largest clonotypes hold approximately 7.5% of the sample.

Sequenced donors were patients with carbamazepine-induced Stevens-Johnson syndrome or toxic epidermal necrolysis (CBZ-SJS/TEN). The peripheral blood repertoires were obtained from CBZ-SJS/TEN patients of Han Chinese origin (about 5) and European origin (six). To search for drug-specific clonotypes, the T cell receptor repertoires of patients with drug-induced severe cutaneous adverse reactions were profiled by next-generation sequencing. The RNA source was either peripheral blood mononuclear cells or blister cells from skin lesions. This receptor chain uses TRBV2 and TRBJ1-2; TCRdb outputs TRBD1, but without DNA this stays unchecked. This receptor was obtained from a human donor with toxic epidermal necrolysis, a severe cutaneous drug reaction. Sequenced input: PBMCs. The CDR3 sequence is CASSEGQGHYGYTF.